This TCR beta chain stems from a study of technical replicates of blood from a few donors. V dropped 4 bases and J dropped 5; count of bases not matched to a gene: 15. The CDR3 has 16 residues. Germline V CDR1 and CDR2: GTSNPN, SVGIG (reference sequence). Using immunoSEQ multiplex PCR, the repertoire was profiled, and TCRdb retains in-frame clones only, with some absent. Of some 48,000 clones in the sample, roughly nine tenths were seen once. Sequencing used PBMCs. This receptor was taken from a human donor in good health. Some clones in this sample may be carry-over from other donors' samples. V usage is TRBV30 and J usage is TRBJ2-7; 9 nucleotides match TRBD2. CDR3 nucleotides: TGTGCCTGGAAAGGGGGACTCGGCGGGAGGGAAGACGAGCAGTACTTC. Amino acid sequence: CAWKGGLGGREDEQYF.